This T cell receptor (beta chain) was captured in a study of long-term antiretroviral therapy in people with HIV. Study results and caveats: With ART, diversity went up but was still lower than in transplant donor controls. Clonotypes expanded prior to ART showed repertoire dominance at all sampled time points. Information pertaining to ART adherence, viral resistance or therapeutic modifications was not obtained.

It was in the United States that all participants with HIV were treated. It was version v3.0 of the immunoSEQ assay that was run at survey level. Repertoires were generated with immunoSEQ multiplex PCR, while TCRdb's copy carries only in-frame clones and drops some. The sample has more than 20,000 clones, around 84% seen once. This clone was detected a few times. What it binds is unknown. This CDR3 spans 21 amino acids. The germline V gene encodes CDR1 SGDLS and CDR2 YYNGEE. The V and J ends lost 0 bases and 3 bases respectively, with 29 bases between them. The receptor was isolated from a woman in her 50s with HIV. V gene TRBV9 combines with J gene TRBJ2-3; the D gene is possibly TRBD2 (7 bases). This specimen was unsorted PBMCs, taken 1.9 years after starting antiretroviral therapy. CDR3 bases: TGTGCCAGCAGCGTAGGCGGCCATAGGGGGGGGGCCCCGAACCTGACAGATACGCAGTATTTT. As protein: CASSVGGHRGGAPNLTDTQYF.